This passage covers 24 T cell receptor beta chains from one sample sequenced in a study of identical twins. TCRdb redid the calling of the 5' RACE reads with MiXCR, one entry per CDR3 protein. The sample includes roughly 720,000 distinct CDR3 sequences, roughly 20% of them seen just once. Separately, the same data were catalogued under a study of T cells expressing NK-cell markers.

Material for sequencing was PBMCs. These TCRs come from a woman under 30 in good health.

The CDR3 nucleotides are TGTGCCAGCAGTCCAGATAGCGGGGCCTCCTACGAGCAGTACTTC. This codes for CASSPDSGASYEQYF. V gene TRBV12-3 or TRBV12-4 combines with J gene TRBJ2-7; TRBD2 matches 8 bases. V lost 5 bases, J lost 0 bases, and 6 bases stayed unmatched. This CDR3 is 15 amino acids long.

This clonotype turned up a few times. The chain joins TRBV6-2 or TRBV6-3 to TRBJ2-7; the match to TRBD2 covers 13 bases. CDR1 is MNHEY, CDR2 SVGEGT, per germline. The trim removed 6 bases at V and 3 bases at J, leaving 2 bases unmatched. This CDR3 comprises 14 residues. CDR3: CASRRTSGSYEQYF. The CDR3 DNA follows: TGTGCCAGCAGGCGGACTAGCGGGAGCTACGAGCAGTACTTC.

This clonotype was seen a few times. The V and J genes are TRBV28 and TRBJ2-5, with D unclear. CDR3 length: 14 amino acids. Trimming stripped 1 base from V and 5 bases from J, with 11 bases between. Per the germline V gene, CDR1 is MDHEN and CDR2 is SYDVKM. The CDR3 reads CASSLYKVRETQYF. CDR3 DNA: TGTGCCAGCAGTTTATATAAAGTGCGTGAGACCCAGTACTTC. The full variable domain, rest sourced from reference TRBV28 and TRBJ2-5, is DVKVTQSSRYLVKRTGEKVFLECVQDMDHENMFWYRQDPGLGLRLIYFSYDVKMKEKGDIPEGYSVSREKKERFSLILESASTNQTSMYLCASSLYKVRETQYFGPGTRLLVL.

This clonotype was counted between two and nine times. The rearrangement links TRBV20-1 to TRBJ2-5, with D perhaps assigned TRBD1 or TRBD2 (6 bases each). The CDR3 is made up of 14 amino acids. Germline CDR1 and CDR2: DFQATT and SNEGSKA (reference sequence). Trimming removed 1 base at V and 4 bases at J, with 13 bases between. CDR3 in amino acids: CSARGRRGVETQYF. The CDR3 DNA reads TGCAGTGCTAGAGGAAGGAGGGGGGTAGAGACCCAGTACTTC.

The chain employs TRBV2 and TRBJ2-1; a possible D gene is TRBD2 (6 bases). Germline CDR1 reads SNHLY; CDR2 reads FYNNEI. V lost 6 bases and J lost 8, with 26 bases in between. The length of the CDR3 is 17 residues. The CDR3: CASSPQRRAILPDEQFF. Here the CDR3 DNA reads TGTGCCAGCAGCCCCCAAAGGAGGGCAATTCTCCCTGATGAGCAGTTCTTC.

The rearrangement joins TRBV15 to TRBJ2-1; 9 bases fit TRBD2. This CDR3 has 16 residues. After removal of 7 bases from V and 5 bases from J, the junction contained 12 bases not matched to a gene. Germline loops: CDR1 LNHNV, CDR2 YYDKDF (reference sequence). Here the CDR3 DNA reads TGTGCCACCAAGGGGGGTCGGGCTAGCGGGGACAATGAGCAGTTCTTC. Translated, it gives CATKGGRASGDNEQFF.

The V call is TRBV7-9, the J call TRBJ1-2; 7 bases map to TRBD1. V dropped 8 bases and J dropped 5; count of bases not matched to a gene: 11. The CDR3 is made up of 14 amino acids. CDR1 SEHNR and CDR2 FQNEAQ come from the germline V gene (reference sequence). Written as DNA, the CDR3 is TGTGCCAGCGGGTCACAGGGGCTCAAATATGGCTACACCTTC. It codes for CASGSQGLKYGYTF.

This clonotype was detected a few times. The CDR3 spells CASSFGRLAGYRNEQFF. CDR3 bases: TGTGCCAGCAGCTTCGGGCGGCTAGCGGGCTACCGGAATGAGCAGTTCTTC. This sequence joins TRBV3-1 and TRBJ2-1; TRBD2 matches 8 bases. The CDR3 spans 17 residues. V trimming: 5 bases; J trimming: 7 bases; junction bases outside the gene matches: 16. Looked up from germline, CDR1 is LGHDT and CDR2 is YNNKEL (reference sequence).

CDR3 sequence (DNA): TGCAGCGGGCGGGACAGGCGGTTGAGCTACACCTTC. Its translation: CSGRDRRLSYTF. The chain combines TRBV29-1 with TRBJ1-2; TRBD1 aligns across 8 bases. V lost 7 bases to trimming and J lost 9 bases; unmatched junction nucleotides: 10. Germline-derived CDR1 and CDR2 are SQVTM and ANQGSEA. The CDR3 consists of 12 residues.

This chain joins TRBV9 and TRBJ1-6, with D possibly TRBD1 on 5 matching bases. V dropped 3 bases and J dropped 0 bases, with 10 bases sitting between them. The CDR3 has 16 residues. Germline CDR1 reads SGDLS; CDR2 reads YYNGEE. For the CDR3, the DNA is TGTGCCAGCAGCGAGGGGTACAGCTCCTATAATTCACCCCTCCACTTT. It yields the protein CASSEGYSSYNSPLHF.

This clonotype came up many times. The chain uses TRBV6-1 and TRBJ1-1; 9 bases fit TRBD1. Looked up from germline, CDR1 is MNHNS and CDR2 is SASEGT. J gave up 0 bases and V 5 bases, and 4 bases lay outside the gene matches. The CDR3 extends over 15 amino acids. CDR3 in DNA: TGTGCCAGCAGTCCCTGGGACAGGGTGAACACTGAAGCTTTCTTT. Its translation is CASSPWDRVNTEAFF.

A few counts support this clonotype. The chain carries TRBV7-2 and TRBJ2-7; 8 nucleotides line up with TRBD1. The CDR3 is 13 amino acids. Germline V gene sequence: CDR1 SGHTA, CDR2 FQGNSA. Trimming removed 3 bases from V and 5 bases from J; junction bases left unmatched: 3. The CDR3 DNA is TGTGCCAGCAGCTTTATGACAGGGGACGAGCAGTACTTC. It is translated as CASSFMTGDEQYF. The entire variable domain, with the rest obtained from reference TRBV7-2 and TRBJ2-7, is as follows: GAGVSQSPSNKVTEKGKDVELRCDPISGHTALYWYRQSLGQGLEFLIYFQGNSAPDKSGLPSDRFSAERTGGSVSTLTIQRTQQEDSAVYLCASSFMTGDEQYFGPGTRLTVT.

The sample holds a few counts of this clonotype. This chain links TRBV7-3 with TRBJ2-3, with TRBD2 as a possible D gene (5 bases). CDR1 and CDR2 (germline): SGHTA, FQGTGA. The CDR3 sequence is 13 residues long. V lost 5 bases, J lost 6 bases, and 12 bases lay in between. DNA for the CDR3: TGTGCCAGCAGCCCCTCCTCGGGGGATACGCAGTATTTT. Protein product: CASSPSSGDTQYF.

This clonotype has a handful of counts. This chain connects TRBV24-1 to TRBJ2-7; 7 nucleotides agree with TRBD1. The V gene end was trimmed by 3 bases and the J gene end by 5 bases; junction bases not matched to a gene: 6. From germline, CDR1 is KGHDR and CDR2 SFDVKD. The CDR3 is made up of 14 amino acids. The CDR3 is CATSDPNRGNEQYF. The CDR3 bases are TGTGCCACCAGTGATCCGAACAGGGGCAACGAGCAGTACTTC.

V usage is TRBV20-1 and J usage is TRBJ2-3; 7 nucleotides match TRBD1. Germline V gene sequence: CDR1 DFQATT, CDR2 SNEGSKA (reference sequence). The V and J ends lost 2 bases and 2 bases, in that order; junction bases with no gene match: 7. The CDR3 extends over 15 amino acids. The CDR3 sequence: CSARLPTGNTDTQYF. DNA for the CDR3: TGCAGTGCTAGACTCCCGACAGGGAACACAGATACGCAGTATTTT.

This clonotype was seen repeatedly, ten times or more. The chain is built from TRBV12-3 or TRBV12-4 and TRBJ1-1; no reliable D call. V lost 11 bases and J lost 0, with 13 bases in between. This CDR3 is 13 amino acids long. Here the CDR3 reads CAGKRQMNTEAFF. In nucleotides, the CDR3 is TGTGCCGGCAAGAGGCAGATGAACACTGAAGCTTTCTTT.

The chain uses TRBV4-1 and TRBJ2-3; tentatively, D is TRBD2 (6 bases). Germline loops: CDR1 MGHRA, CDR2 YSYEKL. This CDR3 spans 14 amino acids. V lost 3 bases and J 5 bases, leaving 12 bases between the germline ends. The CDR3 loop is CASSQAGSLDTQYF. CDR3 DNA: TGCGCCAGCAGCCAGGCGGGGAGTCTAGATACGCAGTATTTT.

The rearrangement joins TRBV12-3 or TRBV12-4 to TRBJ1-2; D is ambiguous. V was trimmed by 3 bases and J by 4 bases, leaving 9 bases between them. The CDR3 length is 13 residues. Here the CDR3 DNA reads TGTGCCAGCAGTTTCCCGGGAGGCTATGGCTACACCTTC. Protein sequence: CASSFPGGYGYTF.

CDR3: CATSRDHYEQYF. CDR3 DNA sequence: TGTGCCACCAGCAGAGATCACTACGAGCAGTACTTC. This chain links TRBV15 with TRBJ2-7, with D unclear. CDR3 length: 12 amino acids. The V end was cut by 0 bases, the J end by 3 bases, with 3 bases between. Per the germline V gene, CDR1 is LNHNV and CDR2 is YYDKDF (reference sequence).

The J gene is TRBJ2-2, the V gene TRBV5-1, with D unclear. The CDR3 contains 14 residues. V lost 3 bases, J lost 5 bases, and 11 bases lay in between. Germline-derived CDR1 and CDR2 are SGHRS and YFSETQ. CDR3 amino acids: CASSWSSPTGELFF. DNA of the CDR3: TGCGCCAGCAGCTGGAGTTCGCCAACCGGGGAGCTGTTTTTT.

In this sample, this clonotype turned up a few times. The CDR3 sequence is CASRRFYGYTF. The CDR3 DNA sequence: TGTGCCAGCAGAAGGTTCTATGGCTACACCTTC. This sequence joins TRBV12-3 or TRBV12-4 and TRBJ1-2; D is unclear. The V end was cut by 6 bases, the J end by 4 bases, with 6 bases between. The CDR3 covers 11 residues.

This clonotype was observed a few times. CDR3: CASSSPGQGGPELFF. The CDR3 coding sequence is TGTGCCAGCAGCTCCCCGGGACAGGGGGGTCCCGAGCTGTTTTTT. The chain joins TRBV7-2 to TRBJ2-2; TRBD1 aligns across 11 bases. Germline lookup yields CDR1 SGHTA and CDR2 FQGNSA. The CDR3 runs to 15 residues. The V segment lost 4 bases and the J segment 11 bases; nucleotides outside the gene matches: 9.

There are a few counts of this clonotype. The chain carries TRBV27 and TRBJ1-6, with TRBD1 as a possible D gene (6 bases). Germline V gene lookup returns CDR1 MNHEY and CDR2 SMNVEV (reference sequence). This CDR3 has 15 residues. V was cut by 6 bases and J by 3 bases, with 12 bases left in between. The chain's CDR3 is CASRARGFYNSPLHF. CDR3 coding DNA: TGTGCCAGCAGAGCTAGGGGGTTCTATAATTCACCCCTCCACTTT.

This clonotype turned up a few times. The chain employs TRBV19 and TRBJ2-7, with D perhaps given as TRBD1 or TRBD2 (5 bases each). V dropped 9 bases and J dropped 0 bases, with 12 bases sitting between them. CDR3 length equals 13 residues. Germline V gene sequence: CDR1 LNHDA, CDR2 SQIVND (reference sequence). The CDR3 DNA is TGTGCCAGCGGGGACGGGTACTCCTACGAGCAGTACTTC. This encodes CASGDGYSYEQYF.